These 15 T cell receptor beta chains came from one sample sequenced in a study of PD-1 blockade in classical Hodgkin lymphoma (dated by TCRdb to the early 2020s). The label giving this sample's time point can be read as: cycle 1 day 1 (C1D1), immediately before nivolumab initiation. Relapse after autologous stem cell transplantation had occurred in all trial patients, and cohorts A, B and C were distinguished by prior brentuximab vedotin exposure. Magnetic negative selection with a Miltenyi CD4+ T cell isolation kit was used to purify CD4+ T cells from thawed PBMCs. Library preparation used the immunoSEQ multiplex PCR assay. Here the immuneACCESS table is served through TCRdb, limited to in-frame sequences with V and J called. Missing clones are a known gap in these copies; in checked studies unresolved V genes cover under half, and the rest lacks a known reason. In all, the sample holds about 13,000 clones, and almost 90% of those were seen once. The top ten clones comprise 0.5% to 0.65% of the sample.

Sequenced here: CD4+ T cells from blood, sampled at baseline. All receptors derive from a human donor with classical Hodgkin lymphoma.

The chain links TRBV7-8 to TRBJ2-1, with TRBD2 identical over 9 bases. Germline V lookup: CDR1 SGHVS, CDR2 FQNEAQ. The CDR3 length is 15 residues. V shed 4 bases and J 4 bases; nucleotides not matched to a gene: 5. In DNA form, the CDR3 reads TGTGCCAGCAGCTCCCCTAGCGGGGCTTACAATGAGCAGTTCTTC. Translated: CASSSPSGAYNEQFF.

This chain links TRBV28 with TRBJ2-2, with 11 nucleotides matching TRBD2. CDR3 size: 21 residues. Trimming took 6 bases from V and 6 from J; bases not matched to a gene: 24. The V gene's germline CDR1 is MDHEN and CDR2 SYDVKM. The CDR3 nucleotides read TGTGCCAGCAGCCCCTGGGCCCCTCGGGACACACTAGCGGGAGTGCCCGGGGAGCTGTTTTTT. Translating gives CASSPWAPRDTLAGVPGELFF.

This chain links TRBV25-1 with TRBJ2-1, with unresolved D. V gave up 0 bases and J gave up 0 bases, with 12 bases separating them. This CDR3 comprises 17 residues. Germline V gene data show CDR1 as MGHDK and CDR2 as SYGVNS. CDR3 sequence reads: CASSEYVRSDSYNEQFF. The CDR3 nucleotides are TGTGCCAGCAGTGAATATGTAAGGAGTGACTCCTACAATGAGCAGTTCTTC. Full variable domain (outside the CDR3, taken from reference TRBV25-1 and TRBJ2-1): EADIYQTPRYLVIGTGKKITLECSQTMGHDKMYWYQQDPGMELHLIHYSYGVNSTEKGDLSSESTVSRIRTEHFPLTLESARPSHTSQYLCASSEYVRSDSYNEQFFGPGTRLTVL.

The J gene is TRBJ2-2, the V gene TRBV19; D unresolved. The CDR3 totals 16 residues. Germline lookup yields CDR1 LNHDA and CDR2 SQIVND (reference sequence). The germline V and J ends were trimmed by 3 bases and 5 bases, with 16 bases remaining between them. This CDR3 reads CASSILTISRTGELFF. DNA of the CDR3: TGTGCCAGTAGTATTCTCACAATAAGTAGGACCGGGGAGCTGTTTTTT.

This clone was recorded only once. V gene TRBV5-1 combines with J gene TRBJ2-7, with 10 nucleotides matching TRBD1. CDR1 is SGHRS and CDR2 is YFSETQ in the germline V gene. This CDR3 is 14 amino acids long. With 5 bases clipped from V and 2 bases from J, the junction kept 4 bases outside the gene matches. The CDR3 coding sequence is TGCGCCAGCAGATCCGGGACAGGGGCCTACGAGCAGTACTTC. Translating it yields CASRSGTGAYEQYF.

The V and J genes are TRBV13 and TRBJ2-5; D is unresolved. V gave up 5 bases and J gave up 12 bases, with 19 bases separating them. The CDR3 sequence is 13 residues long. CDR1 and CDR2 (germline): PRHDT, FYEKMQ (reference sequence). Written as DNA, the CDR3 is TGTGCCAGCAGCCCCCGGTCAAGTTCCGAAAAGTACTTC. Its translation is CASSPRSSSEKYF.

This sequence joins TRBV5-1 and TRBJ1-1; weak D call: TRBD1 (6 bases). Germline CDR1 SGHRS, CDR2 YFSETQ. V lost 4 bases, J lost 1 base, and 11 bases lay in between. The CDR3 loop spans 14 amino acids. CDR3 loop: CASSTGTTNTEAFF. CDR3 nucleotide sequence: TGCGCCAGCAGCACCGGGACAACGAACACTGAAGCTTTCTTT.

This clone was counted once. The V call is TRBV11-3, the J call TRBJ2-3, with D hard to call. Germline CDR1 is SGHNT and CDR2 is YENEEA. CDR3 size: 12 residues. V was pared by 1 base and J by 5 bases, with 4 bases between. CDR3 DNA sequence: TGTGCCAGCAGCTTAGGTGGAGATACGCAGTATTTT. Its protein is CASSLGGDTQYF.

The rearrangement uses TRBV6-6 and TRBJ1-2; 9 bases match TRBD1. CDR1 is MNHNY, CDR2 SVGAGI, per germline (reference sequence). Losses at the gene ends were 7 bases for V and 6 bases for J; bases not matched to a gene: 6. The CDR3 sequence is 13 residues long. CDR3: CASKLQGADGYTF. In nucleotides, the CDR3 is TGTGCCAGCAAACTACAGGGGGCGGATGGCTACACCTTC.

In this sample, this clone turned up a few times. The chain is built from TRBV19 and TRBJ1-2; TRBD1 agrees at 7 bases. CDR1 and CDR2 (germline): LNHDA, SQIVND (reference sequence). The CDR3 has 14 residues. Trimming at V came to 3 bases and at J to 4 bases, leaving 5 bases not matched to a gene. CDR3 DNA: TGTGCCAGTAGTATCCGGGGACAGAGCTATGGCTACACCTTC. It is translated as CASSIRGQSYGYTF.

V is TRBV5-1 and J is TRBJ2-5; 7 bases agree with TRBD2. The CDR3 has 14 amino acids. The ends lost 2 bases at V and 0 bases at J; junction bases unmatched: 1. Germline CDR1 SGHRS, CDR2 YFSETQ. CDR3 loop: CASSFGTNQETQYF. DNA of the CDR3: TGCGCCAGCAGCTTCGGGACTAACCAAGAGACCCAGTACTTC.

This clone was detected only a few times. The chain's CDR3 is CASSNSASNQPQHF. CDR3 sequence (DNA): TGTGCCAGCAGCAACTCAGCGTCCAATCAGCCCCAGCATTTT. The chain links TRBV5-6 to TRBJ1-5; D is unclear. Trimming cost V 4 bases and J 3 bases, with 11 bases left between them. CDR1 is SGHDT, CDR2 YYEEEE, per germline. CDR3 length: 14 residues.

The chain is built from TRBV7-8 and TRBJ2-1; the match to TRBD2 covers 10 bases. Germline values: CDR1 SGHVS, CDR2 FQNEAQ. The CDR3 totals 15 residues. Germline trimming cut 3 bases from V and 2 bases from J; bases unmatched to any gene: 1. The CDR3 region has the DNA TGTGCCAGCAGCTTCGGACTAGCGGCCTACAATGAGCAGTTCTTC. It codes for CASSFGLAAYNEQFF.

The V call is TRBV27, the J call TRBJ1-1; D call uncertain. Germline lookup yields CDR1 MNHEY and CDR2 SMNVEV (reference sequence). This CDR3 region has 14 residues. V was cut by 4 bases and J by 1 base, with 10 bases left in between. CDR3 region: CASSSSTPNTEAFF. The DNA of the CDR3 is TGTGCCAGCAGTTCCTCGACACCGAACACTGAAGCTTTCTTT.

The rearrangement links TRBV7-2 to TRBJ2-2, with a tentative D call TRBD2 (6 bases). The germline V gene has CDR1 SGHTA and CDR2 FQGNSA. V was clipped by 1 base and J by 6 bases, with 15 bases between them. The CDR3 has 16 residues. CDR3 in amino acids: CASSLGGLLGAGELFF. CDR3 coding DNA: TGTGCCAGCAGCTTAGGGGGACTCCTTGGGGCCGGGGAGCTGTTTTTT.